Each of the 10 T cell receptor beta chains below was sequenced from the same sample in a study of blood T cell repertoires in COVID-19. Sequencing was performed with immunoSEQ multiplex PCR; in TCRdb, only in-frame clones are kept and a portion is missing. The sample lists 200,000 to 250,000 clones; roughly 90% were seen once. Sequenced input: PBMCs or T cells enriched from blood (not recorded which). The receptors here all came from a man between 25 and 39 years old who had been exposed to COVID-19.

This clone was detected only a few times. CDR3 coding DNA: TGTGCCAGCAACGAACAGGGGGTGAATGAGCAGTTCTTC. It translates to CASNEQGVNEQFF. This rearrangement joins TRBV9 to TRBJ2-1; 8 bases are shared with TRBD1. The CDR3 has 13 residues. Germline V gene sequence: CDR1 SGDLS, CDR2 YYNGEE. The V and J ends lost 6 bases and 7 bases, in that order; junction bases with no gene match: 6.

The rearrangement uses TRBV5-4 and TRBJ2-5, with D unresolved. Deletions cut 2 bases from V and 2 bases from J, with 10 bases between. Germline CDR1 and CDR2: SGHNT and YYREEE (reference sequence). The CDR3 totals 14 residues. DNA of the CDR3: TGTGCCAGCAGCTTATACAGCTATCAAGAGACCCAGTACTTC. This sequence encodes CASSLYSYQETQYF.

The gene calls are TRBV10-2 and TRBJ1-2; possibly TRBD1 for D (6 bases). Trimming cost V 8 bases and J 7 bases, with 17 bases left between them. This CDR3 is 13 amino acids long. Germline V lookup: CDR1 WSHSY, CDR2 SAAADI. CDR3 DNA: TGCGCCAGCCAGCAGGGGTTATCGAGTGGCTACACCTTC. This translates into CASQQGLSSGYTF.

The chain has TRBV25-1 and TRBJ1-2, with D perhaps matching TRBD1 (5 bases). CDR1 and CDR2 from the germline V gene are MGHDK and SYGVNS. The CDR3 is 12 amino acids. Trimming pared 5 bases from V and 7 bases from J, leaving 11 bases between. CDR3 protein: CASSTGPLGYTF. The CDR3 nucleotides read TGTGCCAGCAGTACAGGCCCCCTTGGCTACACCTTC.

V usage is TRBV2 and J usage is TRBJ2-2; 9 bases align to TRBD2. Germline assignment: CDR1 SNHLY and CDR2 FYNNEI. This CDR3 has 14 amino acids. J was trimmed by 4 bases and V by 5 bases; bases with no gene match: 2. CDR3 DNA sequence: TGTGCCAGCAGTATGACTAGCGGCACCGGGGAGCTGTTTTTT. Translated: CASSMTSGTGELFF.

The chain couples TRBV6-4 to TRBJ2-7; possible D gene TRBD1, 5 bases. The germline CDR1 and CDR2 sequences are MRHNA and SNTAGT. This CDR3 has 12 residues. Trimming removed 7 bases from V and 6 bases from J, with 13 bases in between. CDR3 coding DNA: TGTGCCAGCAAGGACACTCTGGCCGAGCAGTACTTC. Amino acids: CASKDTLAEQYF.

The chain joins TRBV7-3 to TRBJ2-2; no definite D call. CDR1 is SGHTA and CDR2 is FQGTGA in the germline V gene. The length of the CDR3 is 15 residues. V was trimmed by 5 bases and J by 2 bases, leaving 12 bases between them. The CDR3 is CASSRSRTNTGELFF. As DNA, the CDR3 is TGTGCCAGCAGCAGATCCCGAACTAACACCGGGGAGCTGTTTTTT.

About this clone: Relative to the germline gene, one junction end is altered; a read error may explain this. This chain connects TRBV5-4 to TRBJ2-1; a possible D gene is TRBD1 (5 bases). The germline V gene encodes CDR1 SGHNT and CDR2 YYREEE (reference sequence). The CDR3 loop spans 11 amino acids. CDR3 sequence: CASSFEQAVIF. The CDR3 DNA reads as TGTGCCAGCAGCTTCGAACAGGCCGTGATCTTC. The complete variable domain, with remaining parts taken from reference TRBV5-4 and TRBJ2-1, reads ETGVTQSPTHLIKTRGQQVTLRCSSQSGHNTVSWYQQALGQGPQFIFQYYREEENGRGNFPPRFSGLQFPNYSSELNVNALELDDSALYLCASSFEQAVIFGPGTRLTVL.

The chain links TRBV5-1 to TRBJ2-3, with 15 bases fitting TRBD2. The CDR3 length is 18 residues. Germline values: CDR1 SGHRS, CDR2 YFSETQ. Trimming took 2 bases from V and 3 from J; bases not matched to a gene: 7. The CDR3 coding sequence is TGCGCCAGCAGCTTCGGACTAGCGGGGGGGCTAAGAACAGATACGCAGTATTTT. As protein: CASSFGLAGGLRTDTQYF.

CDR3 residues: CASSRGLRNSYNEQFF. The CDR3 DNA reads TGTGCCAGCAGCCGAGGACTTCGCAACTCCTACAATGAGCAGTTCTTC. The chain links TRBV7-8 to TRBJ2-1, with a tentative D call TRBD2 (5 bases). Trimming cost V 5 bases and J 0 bases, with 14 bases left between them. The CDR3 runs 16 residues. Germline assignment: CDR1 SGHVS and CDR2 FQNEAQ.